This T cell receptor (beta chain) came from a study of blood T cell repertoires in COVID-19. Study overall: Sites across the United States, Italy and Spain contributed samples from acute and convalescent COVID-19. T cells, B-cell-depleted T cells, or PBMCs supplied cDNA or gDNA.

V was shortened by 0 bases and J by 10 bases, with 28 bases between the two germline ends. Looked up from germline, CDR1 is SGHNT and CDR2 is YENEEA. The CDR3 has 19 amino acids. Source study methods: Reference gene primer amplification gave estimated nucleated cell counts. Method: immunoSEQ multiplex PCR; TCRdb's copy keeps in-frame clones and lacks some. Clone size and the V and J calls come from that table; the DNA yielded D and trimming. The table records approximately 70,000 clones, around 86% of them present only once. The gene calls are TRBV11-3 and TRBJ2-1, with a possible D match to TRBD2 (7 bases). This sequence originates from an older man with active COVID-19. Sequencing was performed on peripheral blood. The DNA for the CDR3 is TGTGCCAGCAGCTTAGATCTCGTCCGGGGGGTGGCCTATCAGGGGGAGCAGTTCTTC. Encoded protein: CASSLDLVRGVAYQGEQFF.